Below, 24 T cell receptor beta chains from the same sample are listed, as sequenced in a study of T-cell reconstitution after alpha-beta-depleted transplantation in children. Researchers prepared the TCRbeta library using unique molecular identifiers, the study reports. Using its own MiXCR run on the PCR reads, TCRdb lists one record per CDR3 protein. This table holds 450,000 to 700,000 distinct CDR3 sequences, 25% to 30% found once. The sample in question was PBMCs, obtained before TCRalphabeta/CD19-depleted stem cell transplant. The origin of the receptors is a boy younger than two with Wiskott-Aldrich syndrome, due to receive a stem cell transplant.

This clonotype was counted between two and nine times. This chain connects TRBV20-1 to TRBJ1-2, with 11 nucleotides matching TRBD1. The trim removed 0 bases at V and 3 bases at J, leaving 3 bases unmatched. Germline CDR1 DFQATT, CDR2 SNEGSKA (reference sequence). The length of the CDR3 is 15 residues. CDR3 in amino acids: CSARDRDRGDYGYTF. CDR3 sequence (DNA): TGCAGTGCTAGAGATCGGGACAGGGGGGACTATGGCTACACCTTC.

J is TRBJ2-2 and V is TRBV2; 11 bases are shared with TRBD2. Germline CDR1 is SNHLY and CDR2 is FYNNEI. The CDR3 has 18 amino acids. After removal of 6 bases from V and 6 bases from J, the junction contained 15 bases not matched to a gene. The CDR3 DNA follows: TGTGCCAGCAGGCTACCGGGACTAGCGGTGACGGGCCCCGGGGAGCTGTTTTTT. As protein: CASRLPGLAVTGPGELFF.

This chain links TRBV6-6 with TRBJ2-7, with D hard to call. Germline V lookup: CDR1 MNHNY, CDR2 SVGAGI (reference sequence). This CDR3 contains 12 residues. Trimming removed 5 bases from V and 2 bases from J, with 7 bases in between. CDR3 protein: CASSRDAYEQYF. The CDR3 DNA sequence: TGTGCCAGCAGTCGCGACGCCTACGAGCAGTACTTC.

The rearrangement joins TRBV15 to TRBJ2-1, with TRBD2 as a possible D gene (6 bases). Trimming pared 0 bases from V and 3 bases from J, leaving 15 bases between. Germline V gene lookup returns CDR1 LNHNV and CDR2 YYDKDF (reference sequence). CDR3 length equals 17 residues. CDR3: CATSRDLGLASYNEQFF. CDR3 bases: TGTGCCACCAGCAGAGATCTAGGGCTAGCGAGCTACAATGAGCAGTTCTTC.

In its sample, this clonotype was seen a few times. V and J are TRBV10-3 and TRBJ1-1; maybe TRBD1 (5 bases). This CDR3 region has 13 residues. V was shortened by 7 bases and J by 0 bases, with 9 bases between the two germline ends. Germline V gene lookup returns CDR1 ENHRY and CDR2 SYGVKD. The CDR3 DNA sequence: TGTGCCATCACCGGGGCTATGAACACTGAAGCTTTCTTT. Its protein product is CAITGAMNTEAFF.

This clonotype was recorded a few times. The chain combines TRBV15 with TRBJ2-1; D is ambiguous. The ends were cut back, 3 bases at V and 0 bases at J, with 9 bases in the middle. This CDR3 is 15 amino acids long. Per the germline V gene, CDR1 is LNHNV and CDR2 is YYDKDF (reference sequence). Here the CDR3 DNA reads TGTGCCACCAGCAGTATGGCAGGCTCCTACAATGAGCAGTTCTTC. Translating it yields CATSSMAGSYNEQFF.

This chain uses TRBV27 with TRBJ2-1; possible D gene TRBD1, 5 bases. The V end lost 3 bases, the J end lost 0 bases, and 15 bases lay between the germline ends. The CDR3 runs to 17 residues. Germline CDR1 is MNHEY and CDR2 is SMNVEV (reference sequence). DNA for the CDR3: TGTGCCAGCAGTTTCAGACAGCACCTAAGCTCCTACAATGAGCAGTTCTTC. Translation gives CASSFRQHLSSYNEQFF.

This clonotype has just a few counts. The chain employs TRBV20-1 and TRBJ2-1; D possibly corresponds to TRBD2 (5 bases). Germline CDR1 DFQATT, CDR2 SNEGSKA (reference sequence). The CDR3 runs 14 residues. V dropped 4 bases and J dropped 0 bases, with 10 bases sitting between them. The CDR3, as DNA: TGCAGTGCTACTAGCCCGAGCTCCTACAATGAGCAGTTCTTC. The encoded protein is CSATSPSSYNEQFF.

This clonotype was recorded a few times. The rearrangement links TRBV6-1 to TRBJ1-2; 7 bases are shared with TRBD1. The CDR3 spans 16 residues. The germline V gene encodes CDR1 MNHNS and CDR2 SASEGT. Trimming cost V 6 bases and J 5 bases; bases outside gene matches: 15. CDR3 region: CASSPRVGRGEYGYTF. The CDR3 DNA reads as TGTGCCAGCAGCCCCCGTGTGGGCAGGGGGGAGTATGGCTACACCTTC.

The chain employs TRBV20-1 and TRBJ2-1; TRBD2 agrees at 9 bases. The trim removed 1 base at V and 9 bases at J, leaving 7 bases unmatched. This CDR3 region has 14 residues. Germline V gene sequence: CDR1 DFQATT, CDR2 SNEGSKA (reference sequence). The chain's CDR3 is CSARGGRALSEQFF. The CDR3 nucleotides read TGCAGTGCTAGAGGCGGGAGGGCCCTAAGTGAGCAGTTCTTC.

The chain employs TRBV12-3 or TRBV12-4 and TRBJ1-5; D gene uncertain. Deletions cut 0 bases from V and 5 bases from J, with 2 bases between. The CDR3 length is 12 residues. For the CDR3, the DNA is TGTGCCAGCAGTTTAGCGTATCAGCCCCAGCATTTT. Protein product: CASSLAYQPQHF.

The genes are TRBV19 and TRBJ2-1; D not certain. Germline CDR1 reads LNHDA; CDR2 reads SQIVND (reference sequence). The CDR3 extends over 14 amino acids. V lost 7 bases to trimming and J lost 6 bases, with 16 bases between them. The CDR3 sequence is CASKRQILGNEQFF. CDR3 sequence (DNA): TGTGCCAGTAAACGCCAGATCCTAGGCAATGAGCAGTTCTTC.

The genes are TRBV29-1 and TRBJ2-3; D may be TRBD2 (5 bases). CDR3 length equals 12 residues. V lost 6 bases to trimming and J lost 2 bases, with 9 bases between them. The germline gives CDR1 SQVTM, CDR2 ANQGSEA. For the CDR3, the DNA is TGCAGCGTGAGACGGGACACAGATACGCAGTATTTT. Translated, it gives CSVRRDTDTQYF.

This clonotype appeared a single time. The chain combines TRBV12-3 or TRBV12-4 with TRBJ1-5, with D possibly being TRBD1 (5 bases). The CDR3 runs 12 residues. Trimming cost V 4 bases and J 6 bases, with 7 bases left between them. The CDR3 nucleotides are TGTGCCAGCAGTTGGAGGGGTCAGCCCCAGCATTTT. It encodes CASSWRGQPQHF.

This chain connects TRBV18 to TRBJ2-2, with unresolved D. The CDR3 totals 13 residues. Germline CDR1 and CDR2: KGHSH and LQKENI. V lost 2 bases, J lost 4 bases, and 5 bases lay in between. The CDR3 sequence is CASSPVPTGELFF. The CDR3 DNA is TGTGCCAGCTCACCAGTACCCACCGGGGAGCTGTTTTTT.

This clonotype was counted between two and nine times. The chain combines TRBV5-1 with TRBJ2-1; possibly TRBD2 for D (5 bases). Germline V gives CDR1 SGHRS, CDR2 YFSETQ. The CDR3 contains 13 residues. V lost 4 bases to trimming and J lost 9 bases, with 14 bases between them. CDR3 sequence: CASSEDPEGEQFF. The DNA for the CDR3 is TGCGCCAGCAGCGAGGACCCCGAGGGTGAGCAGTTCTTC.

This chain links TRBV10-3 with TRBJ2-3; 10 bases are shared with TRBD1. The CDR3 has 16 amino acids. Germline V gene lookup returns CDR1 ENHRY and CDR2 SYGVKD. V gave up 4 bases and J gave up 2 bases; unmatched junction bases: 6. CDR3 in DNA: TGTGCCATCAGTGCAACCGGGACAGGGGACACAGATACGCAGTATTTT. As protein: CAISATGTGDTDTQYF.

The chain joins TRBV7-2 to TRBJ2-1, with D perhaps matching TRBD2 (6 bases). This CDR3 region has 15 residues. V was trimmed by 1 base and J by 4 bases, leaving 11 bases between them. Germline V gene data show CDR1 as SGHTA and CDR2 as FQGNSA. The chain's CDR3 is CASSLETRVYNEQFF. DNA of the CDR3: TGTGCCAGCAGCTTAGAGACTAGGGTTTACAATGAGCAGTTCTTC. Drawing the rest from reference TRBV7-2 and TRBJ2-1, the complete variable domain is GAGVSQSPSNKVTEKGKDVELRCDPISGHTALYWYRQSLGQGLEFLIYFQGNSAPDKSGLPSDRFSAERTGGSVSTLTIQRTQQEDSAVYLCASSLETRVYNEQFFGPGTRLTVL.

The V call is TRBV20-1, the J call TRBJ2-7, with TRBD2 matching 11 bases. CDR3 length: 14 residues. Germline values: CDR1 DFQATT, CDR2 SNEGSKA (reference sequence). V was pared by 4 bases and J by 3 bases, with 5 bases of the junction left unmatched. The CDR3 spells CSATSTSGVYEQYF. In nucleotides, the CDR3 is TGCAGTGCTACCTCGACTAGCGGGGTCTACGAGCAGTACTTC.

In this sample, this clonotype turned up a few times. This chain connects TRBV7-9 to TRBJ2-3, with 13 bases aligning to TRBD2. CDR1 and CDR2 (germline): SEHNR, FQNEAQ (reference sequence). J lost 3 bases, V lost 4 bases, and 4 bases had no gene match. The CDR3 consists of 16 residues. The CDR3 is CASSWPGLAGTDTQYF. The CDR3 DNA is TGTGCCAGCAGCTGGCCGGGACTAGCGGGAACAGATACGCAGTATTTT.

The chain combines TRBV18 with TRBJ2-7; no reliable D call. The V end lost 5 bases, the J end lost 1 base, and 12 bases lay between the germline ends. There are 14 residues in the CDR3. CDR1 and CDR2 (germline): KGHSH, LQKENI. This chain's CDR3 is CASSFSARSYEQYF. DNA for the CDR3: TGTGCCAGCTCATTCTCGGCTAGGTCCTACGAGCAGTACTTC.

The V and J genes are TRBV11-2 and TRBJ2-3, with D possibly matching TRBD1 (6 bases). Trimming removed 5 bases at V and 6 bases at J, with 18 bases between. Per the germline V gene, CDR1 is SGHAT and CDR2 is FQNNGV. This CDR3 comprises 15 residues. The CDR3, as DNA: TGTGCCAGCAGCCCCGGTCCGTACAGGGAGGATACGCAGTATTTT. Its protein product is CASSPGPYREDTQYF.

This clonotype was counted once. This chain links TRBV20-1 with TRBJ2-3; the match to TRBD2 covers 7 bases. In germline, CDR1 is DFQATT, CDR2 SNEGSKA (reference sequence). J gave up 1 base and V 0 bases, and 4 bases lay outside the gene matches. CDR3 length: 15 residues. CDR3 sequence reads: CSARDGLAGTDTQYF. DNA for the CDR3: TGCAGTGCTAGAGATGGCCTAGCGGGCACAGATACGCAGTATTTT.

The chain links TRBV7-2 to TRBJ2-1; 14 bases are shared with TRBD2. CDR1 SGHTA and CDR2 FQGNSA come from the germline V gene. The CDR3 spans 15 residues. The V segment lost 5 bases and the J segment 8 bases; nucleotides outside the gene matches: 5. As DNA, the CDR3 is TGTGCCAGCAGCAGGGGACTAGCGGGAGATCATGAGCAGTTCTTC. It encodes CASSRGLAGDHEQFF.